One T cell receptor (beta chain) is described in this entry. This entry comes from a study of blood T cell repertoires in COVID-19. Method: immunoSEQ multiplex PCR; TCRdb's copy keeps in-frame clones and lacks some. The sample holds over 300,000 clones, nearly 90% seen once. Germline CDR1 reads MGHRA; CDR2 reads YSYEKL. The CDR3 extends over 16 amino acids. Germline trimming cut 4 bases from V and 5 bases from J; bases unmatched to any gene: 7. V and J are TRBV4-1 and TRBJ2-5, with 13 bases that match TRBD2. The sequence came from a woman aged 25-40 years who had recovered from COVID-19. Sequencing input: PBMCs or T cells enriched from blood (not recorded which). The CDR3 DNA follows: TGCGCCAGCAGCCCCCGACTAGCGGGGGGTTTGGAGACCCAGTACTTC. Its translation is CASSPRLAGGLETQYF.